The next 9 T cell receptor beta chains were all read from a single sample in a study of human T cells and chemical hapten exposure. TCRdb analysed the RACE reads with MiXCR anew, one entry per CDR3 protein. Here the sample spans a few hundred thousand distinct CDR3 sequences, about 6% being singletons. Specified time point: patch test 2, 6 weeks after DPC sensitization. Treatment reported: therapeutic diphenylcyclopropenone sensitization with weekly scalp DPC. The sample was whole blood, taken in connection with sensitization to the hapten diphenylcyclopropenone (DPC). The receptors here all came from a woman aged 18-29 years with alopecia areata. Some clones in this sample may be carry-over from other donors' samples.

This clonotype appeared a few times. CDR3 sequence: CASSYSLSPESGGTDTQYF. In DNA, the CDR3 is TGTGCCAGCAGTTACTCATTAAGCCCTGAATCCGGGGGTACAGATACGCAGTATTTT. The chain uses TRBV6-5 and TRBJ2-3, with a possible D match to TRBD2 (6 bases). Deletions cut 0 bases from V and 3 bases from J, with 22 bases between. Looked up from germline, CDR1 is MNHEY and CDR2 is SVGAGI. The CDR3 has 19 residues.

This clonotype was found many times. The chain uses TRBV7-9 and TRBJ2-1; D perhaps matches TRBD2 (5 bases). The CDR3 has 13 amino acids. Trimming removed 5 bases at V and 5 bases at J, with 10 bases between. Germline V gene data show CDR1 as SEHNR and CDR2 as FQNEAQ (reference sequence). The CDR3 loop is CASSLEDDNEQFF. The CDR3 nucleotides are TGTGCCAGCAGCCTGGAGGACGACAATGAGCAGTTCTTC.

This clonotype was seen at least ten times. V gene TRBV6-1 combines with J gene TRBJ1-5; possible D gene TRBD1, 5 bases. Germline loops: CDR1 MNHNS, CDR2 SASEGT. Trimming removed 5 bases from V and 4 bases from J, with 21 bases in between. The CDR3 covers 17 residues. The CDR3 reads CASSPHTGQGRNQPQHF. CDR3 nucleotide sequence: TGTGCCAGCAGTCCCCACACTGGGCAGGGCAGGAATCAGCCCCAGCATTTT.

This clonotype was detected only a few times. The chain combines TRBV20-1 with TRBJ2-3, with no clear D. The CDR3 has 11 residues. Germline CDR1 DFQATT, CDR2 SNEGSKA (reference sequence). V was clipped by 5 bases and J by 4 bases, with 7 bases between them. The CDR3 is CSAPRSDTQYF. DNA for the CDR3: TGCAGTGCTCCCCGGTCAGATACGCAGTATTTT.

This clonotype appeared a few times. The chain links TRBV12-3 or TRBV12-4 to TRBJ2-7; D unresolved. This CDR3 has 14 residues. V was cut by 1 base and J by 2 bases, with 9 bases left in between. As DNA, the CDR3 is TGTGCCAGCAGTTTAGGGCGTGCGACCTACGAGCAGTACTTC. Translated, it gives CASSLGRATYEQYF.

The CDR3 sequence is CASSMGLRNEQFF. The CDR3 nucleotides read TGTGCCAGCAGCATGGGACTTCGAAATGAGCAGTTCTTC. The rearrangement uses TRBV7-8 and TRBJ2-1, with D possibly being TRBD2 (6 bases). V lost 5 bases to trimming and J lost 7 bases, with 12 bases between them. There are 13 residues in the CDR3. CDR1 and CDR2 (germline): SGHVS, FQNEAQ.

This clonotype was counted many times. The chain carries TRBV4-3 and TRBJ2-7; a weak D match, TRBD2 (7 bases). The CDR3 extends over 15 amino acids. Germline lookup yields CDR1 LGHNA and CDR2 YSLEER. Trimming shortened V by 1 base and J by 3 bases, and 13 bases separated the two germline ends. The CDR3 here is CASSQGDGGRYEQYF. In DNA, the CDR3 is TGCGCCAGCAGCCAAGGAGACGGGGGGCGCTACGAGCAGTACTTC.

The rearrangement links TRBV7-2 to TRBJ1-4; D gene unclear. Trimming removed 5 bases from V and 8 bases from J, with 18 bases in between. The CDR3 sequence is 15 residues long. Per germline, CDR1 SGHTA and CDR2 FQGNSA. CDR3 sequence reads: CASSLSAGNGEKLFF. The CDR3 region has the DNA TGTGCCAGCAGCCTCAGCGCGGGGAATGGAGAAAAACTGTTTTTT. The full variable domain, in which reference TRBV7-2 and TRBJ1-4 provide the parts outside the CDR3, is GAGVSQSPSNKVTEKGKDVELRCDPISGHTALYWYRQSLGQGLEFLIYFQGNSAPDKSGLPSDRFSAERTGGSVSTLTIQRTQQEDSAVYLCASSLSAGNGEKLFFGSGTQLSVL.

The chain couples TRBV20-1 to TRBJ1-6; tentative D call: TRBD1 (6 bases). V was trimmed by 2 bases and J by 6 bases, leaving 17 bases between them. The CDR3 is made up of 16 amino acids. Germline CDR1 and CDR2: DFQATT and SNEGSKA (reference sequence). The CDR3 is CSARRGPLGANSPLHF. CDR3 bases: TGCAGTGCTAGACGGGGGCCGCTTGGGGCTAATTCACCCCTCCACTTT.